The present TCR beta chain was sequenced within a study of blood T cell repertoires in COVID-19. Overall study context: From T cells, B-cell-depleted T cells, or PBMCs came the material, which was cDNA or gDNA.

The CDR3 runs to 15 residues. Per germline, CDR1 SNHLY and CDR2 FYNNEI. Trimming took 1 base from V and 7 from J, leaving 13 bases between them. In the original workflow: Nucleated cell number was recorded as an estimate derived from reference gene primer amplification. Using immunoSEQ multiplex PCR, the repertoire was profiled, and TCRdb retains in-frame clones only, with some absent. The V and J calls and the clone size are those of that table, but D and trimming were determined from the DNA. Of tens of thousands of clones in the sample, roughly 85% were seen once. The genes are TRBV2 and TRBJ1-4; tentative D call: TRBD1 (5 bases). The specimen sequenced was peripheral blood. This receptor was identified in a human donor in a cohort sampled during active COVID-19. The CDR3 DNA reads TGTGCCAGCAGTGAAGGGGGGGGGATTGGTGAAAAACTGTTTTTT. This sequence encodes CASSEGGGIGEKLFF.